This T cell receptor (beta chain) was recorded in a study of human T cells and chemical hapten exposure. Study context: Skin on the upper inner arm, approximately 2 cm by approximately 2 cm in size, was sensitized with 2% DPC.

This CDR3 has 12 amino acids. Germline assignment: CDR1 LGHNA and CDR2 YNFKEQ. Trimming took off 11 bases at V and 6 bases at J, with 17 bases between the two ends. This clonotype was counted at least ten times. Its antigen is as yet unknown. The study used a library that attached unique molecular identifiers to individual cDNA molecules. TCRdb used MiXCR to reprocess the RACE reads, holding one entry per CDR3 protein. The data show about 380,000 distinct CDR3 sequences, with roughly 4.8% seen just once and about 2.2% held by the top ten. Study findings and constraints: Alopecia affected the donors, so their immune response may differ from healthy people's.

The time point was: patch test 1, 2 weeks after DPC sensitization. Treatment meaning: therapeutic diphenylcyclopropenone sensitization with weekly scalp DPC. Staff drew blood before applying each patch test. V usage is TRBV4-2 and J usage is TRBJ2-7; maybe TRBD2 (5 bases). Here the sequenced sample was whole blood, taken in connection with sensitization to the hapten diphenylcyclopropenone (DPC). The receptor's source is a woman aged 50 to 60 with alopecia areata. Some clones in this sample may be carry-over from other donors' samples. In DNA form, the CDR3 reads TGTGCCGCTCGGGGTAAGGCCGGCGAGCAGTACTTC. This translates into CAARGKAGEQYF.